This passage covers 6 T cell receptor beta chains from one sample sequenced in a study of OX40 agonist ivuxolimab in advanced cancers. Profiled with immunoSEQ multiplex PCR; TCRdb holds only in-frame clones, not every one. The repertoire holds about 70,000 clones, approximately 78% seen once, with 6.5% to 7.5% in the top ten. Source: CD4+ or CD8+ T cells sorted from blood, taken in a trial of the OX40 agonist ivuxolimab. Source of these receptors: an adult with an advanced solid tumor such as melanoma, head and neck, liver or kidney cancer.

The chain joins TRBV2 to TRBJ1-5, with a weak D call TRBD1 (5 bases). The V gene lost 7 bases and the J gene lost 4 bases, with 8 bases spanning the gap. The CDR3 has 12 amino acids. Germline V gene sequence: CDR1 SNHLY, CDR2 FYNNEI. CDR3 nucleotide sequence: TGTGCCAGCACAGGGTCTAATCAGCCCCAGCATTTT. It codes for CASTGSNQPQHF.

The chain recombines TRBV29-1 with TRBJ2-5; D unclear. V dropped 3 bases and J dropped 0 bases, with 8 bases sitting between them. The CDR3 consists of 13 residues. The germline V gene has CDR1 SQVTM and CDR2 ANQGSEA. The chain's CDR3 is CSVEGAYQETQYF. In DNA form, the CDR3 reads TGCAGCGTTGAGGGCGCGTACCAAGAGACCCAGTACTTC.

The CDR3 DNA reads TGTGCCAGCGTTCCTTGGGCAGGGGGGGAACCTAACTATGGCTACACCTTC. As protein: CASVPWAGGEPNYGYTF. V usage is TRBV28 and J usage is TRBJ1-2; 7 nucleotides match TRBD1. The CDR3 sequence is 17 residues long. Trimming at V came to 8 bases and at J to 0 bases, leaving 15 bases not matched to a gene. Germline V gene data show CDR1 as MDHEN and CDR2 as SYDVKM.

DNA of the CDR3: TGCGCCAGCAGCCAAGCCCAGGGATTCTACGAGCAGTACTTC. Amino acid sequence: CASSQAQGFYEQYF. The rearrangement links TRBV4-3 to TRBJ2-7; possible D gene TRBD1, 5 bases. The germline CDR1 and CDR2 sequences are LGHNA and YSLEER. V lost 1 base and J lost 3, with 10 bases in between. CDR3 size: 14 residues.

The rearrangement uses TRBV19 and TRBJ1-4; 10 bases match TRBD1. Germline CDR1 LNHDA, CDR2 SQIVND (reference sequence). This CDR3 contains 14 residues. V lost 5 bases to trimming and J lost 8 bases; unmatched junction nucleotides: 5. The CDR3 bases are TGTGCCAGTAGTGCGACAGGGGGCGGCGAAAAACTGTTTTTT. Residues: CASSATGGGEKLFF.

The J gene is TRBJ2-7, the V gene TRBV19, with D tentatively TRBD2 (5 bases). This CDR3 is built from 15 residues. Germline V gene lookup returns CDR1 LNHDA and CDR2 SQIVND (reference sequence). Trimming removed 5 bases at V and 1 base at J, with 15 bases between. The CDR3 coding sequence is TGTGCCAGTAGTGCCTCCGGGATGGAATCCTACGAGCAGTACTTC. It yields the protein CASSASGMESYEQYF.